This T cell receptor beta chain was sequenced in a study of blood T cell repertoires in COVID-19. The V and J ends lost 3 bases and 6 bases, in that order; junction bases with no gene match: 10. CDR1 is SGHVS and CDR2 is FQNEAQ in the germline V gene. The CDR3 length is 16 residues. How the authors handled the data: Amplification of reference gene primers was used by the study to estimate nucleated cell counts. The protocol was immunoSEQ multiplex PCR, while the TCRdb copy is restricted to in-frame clones and leaves out a portion. The V and J calls and clone size come from that table; D and trimming were worked out from the DNA. The data show some 99,000 clones, 85% to 90% seen once. This clone was picked up one time.

The sample taken for sequencing was peripheral blood. This chain links TRBV7-8 with TRBJ1-5, with TRBD1 matching over 8 bases. The clonotype originates from a woman aged 60-75 years in a cohort sampled during active or convalescent COVID-19. The CDR3 reads CASSLGRGRVGQPQHF. DNA of the CDR3: TGTGCCAGCAGCTTGGGCAGGGGGCGGGTAGGTCAGCCCCAGCATTTT. The whole variable domain, filled in from reference TRBV7-8 and TRBJ1-5, reads GAGVSQSPRYKVAKRGQDVALRCDPISGHVSLFWYQQALGQGPEFLTYFQNEAQLDKSGLPSDRFFAERPEGSVSTLKIQRTQQEDSAVYLCASSLGRGRVGQPQHFGDGTRLSIL.